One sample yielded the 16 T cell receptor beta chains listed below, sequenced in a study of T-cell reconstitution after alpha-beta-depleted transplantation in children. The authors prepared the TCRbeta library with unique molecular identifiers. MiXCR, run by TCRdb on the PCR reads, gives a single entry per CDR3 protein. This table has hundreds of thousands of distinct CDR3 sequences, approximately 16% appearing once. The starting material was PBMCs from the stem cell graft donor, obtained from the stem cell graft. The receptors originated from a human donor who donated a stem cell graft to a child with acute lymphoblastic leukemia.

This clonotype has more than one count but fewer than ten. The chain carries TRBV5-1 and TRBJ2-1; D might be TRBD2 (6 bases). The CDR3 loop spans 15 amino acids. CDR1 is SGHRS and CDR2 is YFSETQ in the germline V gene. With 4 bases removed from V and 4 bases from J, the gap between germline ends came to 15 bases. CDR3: CASSPGTLKYNEQFF. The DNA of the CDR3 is TGCGCCAGCAGCCCAGGGACTCTTAAATACAATGAGCAGTTCTTC.

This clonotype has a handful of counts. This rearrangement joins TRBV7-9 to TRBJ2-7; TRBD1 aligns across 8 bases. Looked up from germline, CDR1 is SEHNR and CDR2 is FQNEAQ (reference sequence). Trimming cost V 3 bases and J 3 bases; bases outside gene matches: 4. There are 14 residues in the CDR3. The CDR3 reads CASSLGQVDYEQYF. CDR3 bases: TGTGCCAGCAGCTTGGGACAGGTCGACTACGAGCAGTACTTC.

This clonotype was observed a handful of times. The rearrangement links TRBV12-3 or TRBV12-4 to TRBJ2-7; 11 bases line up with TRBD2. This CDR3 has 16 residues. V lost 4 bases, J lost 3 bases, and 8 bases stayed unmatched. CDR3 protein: CASSYSGRALGYEQYF. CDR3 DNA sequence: TGTGCCAGCAGTTATAGCGGGAGGGCTTTGGGCTACGAGCAGTACTTC.

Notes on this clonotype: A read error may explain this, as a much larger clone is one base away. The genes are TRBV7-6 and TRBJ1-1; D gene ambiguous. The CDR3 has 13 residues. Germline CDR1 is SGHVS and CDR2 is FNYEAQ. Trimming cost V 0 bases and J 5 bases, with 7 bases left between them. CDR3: CASSLALQTEAFF. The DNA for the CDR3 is TGTGCCAGCAGCTTAGCGTTGCAGACTGAAGCTTTCTTT.

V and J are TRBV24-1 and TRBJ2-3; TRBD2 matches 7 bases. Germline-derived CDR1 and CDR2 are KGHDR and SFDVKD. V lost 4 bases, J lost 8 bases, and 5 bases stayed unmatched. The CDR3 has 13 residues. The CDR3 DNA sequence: TGTGCCACCAGTGACCTAGAGCGGGGTACGCAGTATTTT. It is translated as CATSDLERGTQYF.

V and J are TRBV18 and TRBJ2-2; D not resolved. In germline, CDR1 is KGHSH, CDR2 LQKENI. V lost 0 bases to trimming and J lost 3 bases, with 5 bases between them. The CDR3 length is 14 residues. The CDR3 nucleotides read TGTGCCAGCTCACCACCGAGCTACACCGGGGAGCTGTTTTTT. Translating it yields CASSPPSYTGELFF.

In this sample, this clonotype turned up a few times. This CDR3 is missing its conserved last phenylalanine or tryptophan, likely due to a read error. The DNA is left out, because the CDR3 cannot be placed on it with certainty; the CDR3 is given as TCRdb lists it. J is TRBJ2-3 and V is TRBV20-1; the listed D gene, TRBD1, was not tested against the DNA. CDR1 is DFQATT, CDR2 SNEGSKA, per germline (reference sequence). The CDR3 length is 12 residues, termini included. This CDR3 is CSAILPGGEPSP.

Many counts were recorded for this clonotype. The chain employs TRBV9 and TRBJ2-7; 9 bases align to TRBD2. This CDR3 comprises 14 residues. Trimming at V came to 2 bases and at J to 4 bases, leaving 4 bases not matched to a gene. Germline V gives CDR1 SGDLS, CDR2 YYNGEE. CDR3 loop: CASSVGTSQYEQYF. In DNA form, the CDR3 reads TGTGCCAGCAGCGTCGGGACTAGCCAGTACGAGCAGTACTTC.

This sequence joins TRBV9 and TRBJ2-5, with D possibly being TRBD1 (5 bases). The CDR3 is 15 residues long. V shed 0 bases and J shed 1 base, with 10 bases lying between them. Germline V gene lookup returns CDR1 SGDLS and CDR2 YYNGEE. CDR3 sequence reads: CASSVGMTVQETQYF. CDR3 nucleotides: TGTGCCAGCAGCGTAGGGATGACAGTCCAAGAGACCCAGTACTTC.

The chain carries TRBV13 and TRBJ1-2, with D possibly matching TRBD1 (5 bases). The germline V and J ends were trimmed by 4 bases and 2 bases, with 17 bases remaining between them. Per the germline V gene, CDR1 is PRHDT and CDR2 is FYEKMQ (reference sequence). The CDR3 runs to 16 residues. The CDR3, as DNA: TGTGCCAGCAGCTCCTACACCGCGGGACCAAACTATGGCTACACCTTC. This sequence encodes CASSSYTAGPNYGYTF.

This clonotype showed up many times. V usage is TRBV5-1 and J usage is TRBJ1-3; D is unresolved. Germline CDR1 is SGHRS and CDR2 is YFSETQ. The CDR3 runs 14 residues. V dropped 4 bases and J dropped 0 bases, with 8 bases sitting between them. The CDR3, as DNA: TGCGCCAGCAGCGACACGAGCTCTGGAAACACCATATATTTT. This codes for CASSDTSSGNTIYF. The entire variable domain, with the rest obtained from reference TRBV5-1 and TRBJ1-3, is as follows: KAGVTQTPRYLIKTRGQQVTLSCSPISGHRSVSWYQQTPGQGLQFLFEYFSETQRNKGNFPGRFSGRQFSNSRSEMNVSTLELGDSALYLCASSDTSSGNTIYFGEGSWLTVV.

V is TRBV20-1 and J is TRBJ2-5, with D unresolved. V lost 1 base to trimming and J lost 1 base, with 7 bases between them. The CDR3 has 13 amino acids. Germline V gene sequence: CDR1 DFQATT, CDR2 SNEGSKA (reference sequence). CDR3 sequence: CSARGRFQETQYF. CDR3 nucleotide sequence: TGCAGTGCTAGAGGCCGGTTCCAAGAGACCCAGTACTTC.

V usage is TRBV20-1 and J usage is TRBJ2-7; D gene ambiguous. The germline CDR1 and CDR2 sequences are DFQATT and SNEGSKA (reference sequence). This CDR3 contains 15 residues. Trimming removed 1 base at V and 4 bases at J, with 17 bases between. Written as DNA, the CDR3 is TGCAGTGCTAGAGTGGCACAAACCCCTTTTTACGAGCAGTACTTC. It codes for CSARVAQTPFYEQYF.

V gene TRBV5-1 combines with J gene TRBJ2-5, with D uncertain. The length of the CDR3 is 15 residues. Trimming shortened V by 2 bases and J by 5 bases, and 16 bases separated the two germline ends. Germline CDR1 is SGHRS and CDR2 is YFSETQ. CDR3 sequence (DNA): TGCGCCAGCAGCTTCTCTGACGGCCTCGAGGAGACCCAGTACTTC. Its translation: CASSFSDGLEETQYF.

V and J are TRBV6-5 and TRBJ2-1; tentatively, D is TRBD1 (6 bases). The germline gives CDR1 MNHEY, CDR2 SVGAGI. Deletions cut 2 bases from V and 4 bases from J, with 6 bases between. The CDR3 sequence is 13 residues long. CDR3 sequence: CASSYDRYNEQFF. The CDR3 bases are TGTGCCAGCAGTTACGACAGGTACAATGAGCAGTTCTTC.

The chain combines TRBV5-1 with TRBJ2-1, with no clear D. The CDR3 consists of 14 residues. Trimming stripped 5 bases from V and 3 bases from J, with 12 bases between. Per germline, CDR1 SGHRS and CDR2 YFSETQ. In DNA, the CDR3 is TGCGCCAGCAGATCCGGAGAAGGCTACAATGAGCAGTTCTTC. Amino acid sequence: CASRSGEGYNEQFF.